Shown below are 20 T cell receptor beta chains from a single sample sequenced in a study of T cell responses to AZD1222 COVID-19 vaccine. TCRdb keeps only in-frame clones here, not all; method: immunoSEQ multiplex PCR. Here the sample spans some 120,000 clones, 91% being singletons. The source material was peripheral blood, sampled on day 0 of AZD1222 vaccination. The receptor source for this set is an adult in good health.

The chain uses TRBV5-8 and TRBJ1-3; D is unresolved. The V and J ends lost 5 bases and 0 bases respectively, with 12 bases between them. The CDR3 loop spans 15 amino acids. CDR1 is SGHTS and CDR2 is YDEGEE in the germline V gene. The CDR3 is CASSFRTRSGNTIYF. CDR3 coding DNA: TGTGCCAGCAGTTTCAGAACCCGCTCTGGAAACACCATATATTTT.

The rearrangement links TRBV6-5 to TRBJ1-5, with D tentatively TRBD1 (6 bases). The CDR3 has 15 residues. CDR1 and CDR2 (germline): MNHEY, SVGAGI. The V end lost 4 bases, the J end lost 2 bases, and 12 bases lay between the germline ends. The CDR3 sequence: CASSLTGSGNQPQHF. The CDR3 DNA follows: TGTGCCAGCAGTTTAACAGGGTCGGGCAATCAGCCCCAGCATTTT.

The CDR3 nucleotides are TGTGCCAGCAGCCAAGATAGGACAGGGGATCCACCCCTCCACTTT. The encoded protein is CASSQDRTGDPPLHF. The chain carries TRBV3-1 (or the pseudogene TRBV3-2) and TRBJ1-6; 9 nucleotides match TRBD1. CDR1 and CDR2 (germline): LGHDT, YNNKEL (reference sequence). The trim removed 0 bases at V and 11 bases at J, leaving 5 bases unmatched. The CDR3 totals 15 residues.

DNA of the CDR3: TGTGCCAGCAGTTACTCGCATCAGCCCCAGCATTTT. Translation: CASSYSHQPQHF. The chain is built from TRBV6-2 or TRBV6-3 and TRBJ1-5, with D hard to call. The CDR3 runs to 12 residues. Germline V lookup: CDR1 MNHEY, CDR2 SVGEGT. The V end was cut by 0 bases, the J end by 5 bases, with 2 bases between.

The chain couples TRBV15 to TRBJ2-7; D assignment may be TRBD1 or TRBD2 (5 bases each). V was trimmed by 0 bases and J by 6 bases, leaving 18 bases between them. CDR1 LNHNV and CDR2 YYDKDF come from the germline V gene (reference sequence). The CDR3 extends over 16 amino acids. The DNA of the CDR3 is TGTGCCACCAGCAGAGATTTGGGGGTTTCAGGCGGCGAGCAGTACTTC. It translates to CATSRDLGVSGGEQYF.

V gene TRBV7-3 combines with J gene TRBJ1-2, with D hard to call. Looked up from germline, CDR1 is SGHTA and CDR2 is FQGTGA. Trimming took 7 bases from V and 6 from J, leaving 12 bases between them. CDR3 length: 12 residues. CDR3 bases: TGTGCCAGCAACGGGAAAGGGCATGGCTACACCTTC. Protein sequence: CASNGKGHGYTF.

This clone was seen only once. The chain links TRBV5-8 to TRBJ2-7; D perhaps matches TRBD1 (6 bases). The CDR3 has 15 amino acids. Trimming took 6 bases from V and 1 from J, leaving 17 bases between them. CDR1 is SGHTS, CDR2 YDEGEE, per germline. The CDR3 DNA reads as TGTGCCAGCACCCCGGGGACACTCTCTTCCTACGAGCAGTACTTC. It is translated as CASTPGTLSSYEQYF. Based on the CDR3 plus reference TRBV5-8 and TRBJ2-7, the full variable domain is EAGVTQSPTHLIKTRGQQATLRCSPISGHTSVYWYQQALGLGLQFLLWYDEGEERNRGNFPPRFSGRQFPNYSSELNVNALELEDSALYLCASTPGTLSSYEQYFGPGTRLTVT.

The J gene is TRBJ1-5, the V gene TRBV7-2, with D maybe TRBD1 (5 bases). From germline, CDR1 is SGHTA and CDR2 FQGNSA. This CDR3 has 17 amino acids. V lost 1 base to trimming and J lost 3 bases, with 16 bases between them. Written as DNA, the CDR3 is TGTGCCAGCAGCTTAGTAGCAGGGACGGGGCCCAATCAGCCCCAGCATTTT. Its translation is CASSLVAGTGPNQPQHF.

The V and J genes are TRBV28 and TRBJ2-3; the D gene is possibly TRBD2 (6 bases). V dropped 3 bases and J dropped 2 bases, with 9 bases sitting between them. This CDR3 has 14 residues. CDR1 is MDHEN, CDR2 SYDVKM, per germline. In DNA, the CDR3 is TGTGCCAGCAGTTTCACGGGAGTCACAGATACGCAGTATTTT. The encoded protein is CASSFTGVTDTQYF.

The chain uses TRBV6-5 and TRBJ1-2, with a weak D call TRBD1 (5 bases). The germline V and J ends were trimmed by 2 bases and 0 bases, with 13 bases remaining between them. This CDR3 is built from 16 residues. Germline CDR1 is MNHEY and CDR2 is SVGAGI. The CDR3 spells CASSYTGGRTNYGYTF. CDR3 nucleotides: TGTGCCAGCAGTTACACCGGGGGACGGACTAACTATGGCTACACCTTC.

V gene TRBV7-2 combines with J gene TRBJ1-2, with D uncertain. Germline CDR1 reads SGHTA; CDR2 reads FQGNSA. V lost 1 base to trimming and J lost 8 bases, with 14 bases between them. CDR3 length: 14 amino acids. The CDR3 sequence is CASSLDFSRGGYTF. DNA for the CDR3: TGTGCCAGCAGCTTAGATTTTTCCCGCGGAGGCTACACCTTC. Drawing the rest from reference TRBV7-2 and TRBJ1-2, the complete variable domain is GAGVSQSPSNKVTEKGKDVELRCDPISGHTALYWYRQSLGQGLEFLIYFQGNSAPDKSGLPSDRFSAERTGGSVSTLTIQRTQQEDSAVYLCASSLDFSRGGYTFGSGTRLTVV.

The chain couples TRBV7-2 to TRBJ2-7, with D possibly matching TRBD1 (5 bases). Per the germline V gene, CDR1 is SGHTA and CDR2 is FQGNSA. This CDR3 is 15 amino acids long. The ends were cut back, 2 bases at V and 3 bases at J, with 14 bases in the middle. CDR3 sequence reads: CASSLPLDSYYEQYF. The CDR3 bases are TGTGCCAGCAGCTTACCCCTTGACAGCTACTACGAGCAGTACTTC.

The chain joins TRBV6-5 to TRBJ1-3; possible D gene TRBD1, 5 bases. Germline assignment: CDR1 MNHEY and CDR2 SVGAGI. V dropped 7 bases and J dropped 6 bases, with 16 bases sitting between them. The CDR3 is 14 amino acids. The CDR3 spells CASIFREYENTIYF. The CDR3 bases are TGTGCCAGCATTTTCAGGGAGTATGAAAACACCATATATTTT.

The chain uses TRBV5-5 and TRBJ2-7; D not certain. This CDR3 has 13 amino acids. V lost 7 bases and J lost 3, with 14 bases in between. Germline CDR1 and CDR2: SGHKS and YYEKEE (reference sequence). The DNA of the CDR3 is TGTGCCAGCGGCCCGGACGGTTTCTACGAGCAGTACTTC. It codes for CASGPDGFYEQYF.

Concerning this clone: This sample also contains other DNA sequences that code for the same CDR3. The rearrangement joins TRBV4-1 to TRBJ1-3, with 7 nucleotides matching TRBD1. Germline V gives CDR1 MGHRA, CDR2 YSYEKL. The trim removed 1 base at V and 1 base at J, leaving 4 bases unmatched. The CDR3 loop spans 16 amino acids. The CDR3 reads CASSQGQGVSGNTIYF. DNA of the CDR3: TGCGCCAGCAGCCAAGGTCAGGGGGTGTCTGGAAACACCATATATTTT.

The chain uses TRBV7-3 and TRBJ2-5, with TRBD2 matching over 11 bases. V dropped 7 bases and J dropped 3; count of bases not matched to a gene: 4. This CDR3 spans 14 amino acids. The germline V gene encodes CDR1 SGHTA and CDR2 FQGTGA. The CDR3 protein is CASTISGGEETQYF. Here the CDR3 DNA reads TGTGCCAGCACCATTAGCGGGGGGGAAGAGACCCAGTACTTC.

This clone was seen a single time. The V gene is TRBV3-1 (or the pseudogene TRBV3-2), the J gene TRBJ1-4, with D unclear. Germline V lookup: CDR1 LGHDT, CDR2 YNNKEL (reference sequence). There are 17 residues in the CDR3. With 0 bases removed from V and 0 bases from J, the gap between germline ends came to 11 bases. CDR3 bases: TGTGCCAGCAGCCAAGATCCAGCGGGAGCAACTAATGAAAAACTGTTTTTT. Translating it yields CASSQDPAGATNEKLFF.

This chain connects TRBV6-5 to TRBJ2-2; 7 bases agree with TRBD2. Germline V lookup: CDR1 MNHEY, CDR2 SVGAGI. Unmatched junction bases numbered 5, after V lost 6 bases and J lost 4 bases. This CDR3 contains 14 residues. The CDR3 coding sequence is TGTGCCAGCAGGGGGAGGGTGGGCACCGGGGAGCTGTTTTTT. It translates to CASRGRVGTGELFF.

The chain couples TRBV5-4 to TRBJ1-1; tentatively, D is TRBD1 (5 bases). Germline assignment: CDR1 SGHNT and CDR2 YYREEE (reference sequence). V was clipped by 0 bases and J by 0 bases, with 6 bases between them. The CDR3 is 14 residues long. The CDR3 protein is CASSLGGMNTEAFF. CDR3 nucleotides: TGTGCCAGCAGCTTGGGGGGCATGAACACTGAAGCTTTCTTT.

The rearrangement uses TRBV19 and TRBJ2-2, with 10 bases aligning to TRBD1. V shed 6 bases and J 0 bases; nucleotides not matched to a gene: 7. The CDR3 is 17 residues long. In germline, CDR1 is LNHDA, CDR2 SQIVND (reference sequence). CDR3 nucleotides: TGTGCCAGTAGGGTCTCCGGGACAGGGGCGAACACCGGGGAGCTGTTTTTT. Protein sequence: CASRVSGTGANTGELFF.